Only a few counts were recorded for the clone carrying this T cell receptor (beta chain). The data belong to a study of T cells of healthy individuals. J lost 4 bases, V lost 5 bases, and 3 bases had no gene match. This CDR3 is 15 amino acids long. CDR1 is DFQATT and CDR2 is SNEGSKA in the germline V gene (reference sequence). TCRdb re-called the 5' RACE reads through MiXCR, storing one row per CDR3 protein. The data show 75,000 to 95,000 distinct CDR3 sequences, more than 5% seen once. The clonotype comes from a female donor in good health. V gene TRBV20-1 combines with J gene TRBJ2-3; TRBD2 agrees at 16 bases. CDR3 DNA: TGCAGTGCTCATGGGACTAGCGGGAGGGCAGATACGCAGTATTTT. It is translated as CSAHGTSGRADTQYF.